The TCR beta chain under discussion was sequenced for a study of blood T cell repertoires in COVID-19. Overall study: The cDNA or gDNA used as material had been derived from T cells, B-cell-depleted T cells, or PBMCs.

V lost 3 bases, J lost 3 bases, and 5 bases stayed unmatched. Germline values: CDR1 SGHRS, CDR2 YFSETQ. The CDR3 covers 15 residues. Repertoires were generated with immunoSEQ multiplex PCR, while TCRdb's copy carries only in-frame clones and drops some. The sample has about 99,000 clones, around nine tenths seen once. This clone came up a few times. This chain joins TRBV5-1 and TRBJ2-5, with TRBD1 identical over 10 bases. The sequencing input was peripheral blood. This TCR was recovered from a woman of 80 years or more in a cohort sampled during active COVID-19. The chain's CDR3 is CASSSSGTGEETQYF. The DNA of the CDR3 is TGCGCCAGCAGCTCTTCCGGGACAGGGGAAGAGACCCAGTACTTC.